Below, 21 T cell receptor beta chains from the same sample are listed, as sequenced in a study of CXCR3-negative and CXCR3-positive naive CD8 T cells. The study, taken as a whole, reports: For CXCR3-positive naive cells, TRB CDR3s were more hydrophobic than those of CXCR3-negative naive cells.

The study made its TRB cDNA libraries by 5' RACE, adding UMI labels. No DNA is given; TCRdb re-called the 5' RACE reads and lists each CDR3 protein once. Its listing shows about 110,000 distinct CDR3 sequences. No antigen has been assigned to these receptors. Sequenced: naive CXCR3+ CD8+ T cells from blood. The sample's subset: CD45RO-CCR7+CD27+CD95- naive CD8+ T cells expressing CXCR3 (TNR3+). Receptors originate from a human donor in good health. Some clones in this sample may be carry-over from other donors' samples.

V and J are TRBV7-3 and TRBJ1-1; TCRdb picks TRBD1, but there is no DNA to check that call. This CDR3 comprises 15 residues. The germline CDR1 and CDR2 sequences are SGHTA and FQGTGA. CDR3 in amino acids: CASSPNTGFPTEAFF.

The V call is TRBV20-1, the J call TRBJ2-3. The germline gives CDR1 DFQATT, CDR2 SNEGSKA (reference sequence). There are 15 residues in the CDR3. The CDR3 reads CSAGQPFYSTDTQYF.

CDR3 loop: CARSQGPSYEQYF. J is TRBJ2-7 and V is TRBV5-4; checking the TCRdb D call of TRBD1 is not possible without DNA. Germline assignment: CDR1 SGHNT and CDR2 YYREEE (reference sequence). The CDR3 spans 13 residues.

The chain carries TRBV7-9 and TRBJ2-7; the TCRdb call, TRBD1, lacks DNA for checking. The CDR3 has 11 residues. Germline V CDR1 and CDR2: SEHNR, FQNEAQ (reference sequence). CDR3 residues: CASGTGGEQYF.

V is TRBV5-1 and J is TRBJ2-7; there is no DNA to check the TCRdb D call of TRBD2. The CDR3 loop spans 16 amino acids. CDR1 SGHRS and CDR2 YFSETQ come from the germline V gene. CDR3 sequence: CASSLAASGLSYEQYF.

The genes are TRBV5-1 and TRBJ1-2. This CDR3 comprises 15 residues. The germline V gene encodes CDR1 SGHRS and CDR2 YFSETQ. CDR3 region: CASSYTESSNYGYTF.

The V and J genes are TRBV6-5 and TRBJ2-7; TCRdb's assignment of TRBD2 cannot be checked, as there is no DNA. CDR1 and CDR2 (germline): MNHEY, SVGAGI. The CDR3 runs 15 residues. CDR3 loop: CASSYSNSGNHEQYF.

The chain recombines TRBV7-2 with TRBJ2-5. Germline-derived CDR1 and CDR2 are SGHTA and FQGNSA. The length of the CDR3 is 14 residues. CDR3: CASSLFWTDATQYF.

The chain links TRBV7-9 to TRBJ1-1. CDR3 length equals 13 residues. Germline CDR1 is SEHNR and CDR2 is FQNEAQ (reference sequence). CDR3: CASSLASSTEAFF.

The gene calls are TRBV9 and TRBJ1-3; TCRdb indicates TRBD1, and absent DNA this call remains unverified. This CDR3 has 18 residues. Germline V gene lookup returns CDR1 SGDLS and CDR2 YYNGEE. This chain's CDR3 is CASSNGREVAGSGNTIYF.

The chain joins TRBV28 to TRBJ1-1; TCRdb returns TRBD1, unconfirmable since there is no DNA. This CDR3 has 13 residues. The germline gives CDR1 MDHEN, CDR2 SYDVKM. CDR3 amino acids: CASSLTGYTEAFF.

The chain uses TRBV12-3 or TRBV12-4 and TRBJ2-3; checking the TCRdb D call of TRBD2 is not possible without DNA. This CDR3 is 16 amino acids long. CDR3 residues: CASSPRGVWGTDTQYF.

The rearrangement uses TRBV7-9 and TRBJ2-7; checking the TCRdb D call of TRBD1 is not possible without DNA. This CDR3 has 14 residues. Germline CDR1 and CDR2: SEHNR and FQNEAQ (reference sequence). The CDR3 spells CASSLAPGGGEQYF.

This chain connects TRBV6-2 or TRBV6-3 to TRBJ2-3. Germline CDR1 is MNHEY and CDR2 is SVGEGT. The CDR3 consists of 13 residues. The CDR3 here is CASSYFGTDTQYF.

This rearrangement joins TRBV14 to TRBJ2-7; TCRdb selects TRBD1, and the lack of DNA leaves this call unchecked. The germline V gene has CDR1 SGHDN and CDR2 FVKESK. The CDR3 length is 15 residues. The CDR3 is CASSQRSQGPHEQYF.

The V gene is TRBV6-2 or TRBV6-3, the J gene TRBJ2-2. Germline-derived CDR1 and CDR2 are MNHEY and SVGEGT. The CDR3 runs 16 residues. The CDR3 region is CASSDWTSGITGELFF.

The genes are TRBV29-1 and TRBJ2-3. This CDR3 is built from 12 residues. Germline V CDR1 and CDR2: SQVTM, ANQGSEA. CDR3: CSVVEVSDTQYF.

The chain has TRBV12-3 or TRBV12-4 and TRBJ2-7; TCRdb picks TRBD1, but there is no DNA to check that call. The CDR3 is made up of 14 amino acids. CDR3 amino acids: CASSHRFGTYEQYF.

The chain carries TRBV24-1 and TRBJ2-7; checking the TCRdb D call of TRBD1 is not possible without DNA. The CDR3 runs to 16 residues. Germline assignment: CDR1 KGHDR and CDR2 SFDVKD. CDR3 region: CATSDPRTGGDYEQYF.

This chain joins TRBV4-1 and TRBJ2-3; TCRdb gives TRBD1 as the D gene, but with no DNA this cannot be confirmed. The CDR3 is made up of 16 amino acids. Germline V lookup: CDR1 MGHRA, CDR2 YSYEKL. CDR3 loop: CASSQDRDPPMDTQYF.

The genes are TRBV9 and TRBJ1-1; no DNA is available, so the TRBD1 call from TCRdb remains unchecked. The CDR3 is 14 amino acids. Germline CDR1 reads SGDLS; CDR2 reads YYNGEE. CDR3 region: CASSGGQGFTEAFF.